A single sample gave rise to the 30 T cell receptor beta chains below, sequenced in a study of PD-1 blockade in classical Hodgkin lymphoma. TCRdb's table, derived via immunoSEQ multiplex PCR, lists solely in-frame clones and lacks some. The repertoire holds approximately 29,000 clones, with more than 60% as singletons. Sample time point: cycle 4 day 1 (C4D1), after six to seven weeks of nivolumab. Brentuximab vedotin exposure varied among the patients, all of whom had relapsed after autologous stem cell transplantation. Out of thawed PBMCs, magnetic negative selection purified CD4+ T cells. Source: CD4+ T cells from blood, taken before the fourth cycle of nivolumab. These receptors originate from a human donor with classical Hodgkin lymphoma.

This chain links TRBV19 with TRBJ1-1; D is perhaps TRBD1 (6 bases). Germline V gene lookup returns CDR1 LNHDA and CDR2 SQIVND (reference sequence). V lost 6 bases to trimming and J lost 1 base, with 6 bases between them. There are 12 residues in the CDR3. The CDR3 loop reads CASRGQNTEAFF. The DNA for the CDR3 is TGTGCCAGTAGGGGACAGAACACTGAAGCTTTCTTT.

This sequence joins TRBV6-6 and TRBJ1-5, with D maybe TRBD1 (5 bases). The CDR3 covers 11 residues. Germline V gene data show CDR1 as MNHNY and CDR2 as SVGAGI (reference sequence). The germline V and J ends were trimmed by 4 bases and 10 bases, with 8 bases remaining between them. The CDR3 loop is CASSSGLPQHF. CDR3 coding DNA: TGTGCCAGCAGTTCGGGGCTTCCCCAGCATTTT.

The V gene is TRBV19, the J gene TRBJ2-1; 7 bases match TRBD1. V lost 6 bases to trimming and J lost 5 bases; unmatched junction nucleotides: 16. CDR3 length equals 17 residues. Per the germline V gene, CDR1 is LNHDA and CDR2 is SQIVND (reference sequence). The CDR3 nucleotides read TGTGCCAGTAGCGAGTATGGGACCGGGACAGCAGACAATGAGCAGTTCTTC. Translated, it gives CASSEYGTGTADNEQFF.

The chain has TRBV28 and TRBJ2-7; perhaps TRBD1 as D (6 bases). V lost 6 bases and J lost 1, with 13 bases in between. This CDR3 contains 14 residues. Germline values: CDR1 MDHEN, CDR2 SYDVKM. CDR3 sequence reads: CASSFPDRSYEQYF. Here the CDR3 DNA reads TGTGCCAGCAGCTTTCCGGACAGATCCTACGAGCAGTACTTC.

The chain employs TRBV7-8 and TRBJ1-2; TRBD1 is a possible D gene (5 bases). Between the trimmed V and J ends, which lost 4 bases and 8 bases, there was a span of 17 bases. The CDR3 covers 14 residues. The germline gives CDR1 SGHVS, CDR2 FQNEAQ. DNA of the CDR3: TGTGCCAGCAGCTCGACAGCGGTGGGCCCCGGCTACACCTTC. Translating gives CASSSTAVGPGYTF.

The J gene is TRBJ2-5, the V gene TRBV5-1; 8 nucleotides line up with TRBD2. The trim removed 4 bases at V and 4 bases at J, leaving 15 bases unmatched. The CDR3 totals 17 residues. Looked up from germline, CDR1 is SGHRS and CDR2 is YFSETQ. The CDR3 here is CASSTGLAGRLGETQYF. For the CDR3, the DNA is TGCGCCAGCAGCACTGGGCTAGCGGGTCGGTTAGGAGAGACCCAGTACTTC.

The J gene is TRBJ1-2, the V gene TRBV19; 7 positions agree with TRBD1. V was pared by 9 bases and J by 4 bases, with 5 bases of the junction left unmatched. CDR1 LNHDA and CDR2 SQIVND come from the germline V gene (reference sequence). The CDR3 is made up of 12 amino acids. CDR3 amino acids: CASTDRFYGYTF. In DNA form, the CDR3 reads TGTGCCAGCACGGACAGGTTCTATGGCTACACCTTC.

The gene calls are TRBV5-5 and TRBJ2-3; TRBD2 matches at 9 bases. This CDR3 region has 15 residues. With V trimmed by 0 bases and J by 4 bases, 3 bases remained unmatched. The germline V gene has CDR1 SGHKS and CDR2 YYEKEE (reference sequence). CDR3 nucleotide sequence: TGTGCCAGCAGCTTGGAGGGCGGGGGGGCAGATACGCAGTATTTT. This encodes CASSLEGGGADTQYF.

The V gene is TRBV25-1, the J gene TRBJ2-3; D remains unclear. This CDR3 region has 15 residues. The V gene lost 7 bases and the J gene lost 0 bases, with 14 bases spanning the gap. The V gene's germline CDR1 is MGHDK and CDR2 SYGVNS. The DNA of the CDR3 is TGTGCCAGCACAAAGGACCGGTATAGCACAGATACGCAGTATTTT. It yields the protein CASTKDRYSTDTQYF.

This clone came up once. The chain joins TRBV2 to TRBJ2-5, with a weak D call TRBD2 (5 bases). Between the trimmed V and J ends, which lost 4 bases and 1 base, there was a span of 10 bases. Per germline, CDR1 SNHLY and CDR2 FYNNEI. The CDR3 consists of 14 residues. CDR3: CASSGASGQETQYF. The DNA for the CDR3 is TGTGCCAGCAGTGGTGCGAGCGGCCAAGAGACCCAGTACTTC.

The genes are TRBV6-1 and TRBJ1-2; maybe TRBD1 (6 bases). V shed 6 bases and J shed 3 bases, with 11 bases lying between them. Germline V gene sequence: CDR1 MNHNS, CDR2 SASEGT. The CDR3 runs 13 residues. This CDR3 reads CASRYGQYYGYTF. The CDR3 nucleotides read TGTGCCAGCAGGTACGGACAGTACTATGGCTACACCTTC.

V and J are TRBV10-3 and TRBJ2-5; 10 positions match TRBD2. With 5 bases clipped from V and 4 bases from J, the junction kept 16 bases outside the gene matches. The CDR3 is 18 residues long. Germline CDR1 is ENHRY and CDR2 is SYGVKD. CDR3 sequence reads: CAISQQPRASGRRETQYF. Written as DNA, the CDR3 is TGTGCCATCAGTCAACAACCCAGGGCTAGCGGGAGAAGAGAGACCCAGTACTTC.

The rearrangement links TRBV30 to TRBJ2-2; 7 positions match TRBD1. Germline CDR1 and CDR2: GTSNPN and SVGIG (reference sequence). This CDR3 has 13 amino acids. V lost 1 base to trimming and J lost 6 bases; unmatched junction nucleotides: 2. DNA for the CDR3: TGTGCCTGGAGTGGACAGGGTGCCGGGGAGCTGTTTTTT. Translating gives CAWSGQGAGELFF. Full variable domain (rest looked up from reference TRBV30 and TRBJ2-2): SQTIHQWPATLVQPVGSPLSLECTVEGTSNPNLYWYRQAAGRGLQLLFYSVGIGQISSEVPQNLSASRPQDRQFILSSKKLLLSDSGFYLCAWSGQGAGELFFGEGSRLTVL.

V is TRBV6-1 and J is TRBJ1-1; no firm D call. The CDR3 loop spans 15 amino acids. Trimming stripped 2 bases from V and 0 bases from J, with 10 bases between. Germline V lookup: CDR1 MNHNS, CDR2 SASEGT. CDR3 protein: CASSEFWALNTEAFF. CDR3 bases: TGTGCCAGCAGTGAATTCTGGGCCTTGAACACTGAAGCTTTCTTT.

The sample holds one count of this clone. The V call is TRBV4-1, the J call TRBJ2-2, with D perhaps given as TRBD1 or TRBD2 (6 bases each). The germline CDR1 and CDR2 sequences are MGHRA and YSYEKL. Trimming removed 5 bases at V and 5 bases at J, with 15 bases between. The CDR3 sequence is 15 residues long. As DNA, the CDR3 is TGCGCCAGCAGCAAAGTGGGGGGCAGGACCGGGGAGCTGTTTTTT. It codes for CASSKVGGRTGELFF.

The CDR3 sequence is CASSSGPPNEKLFF. The CDR3 DNA reads TGTGCCAGCAGCTCGGGACCGCCGAATGAAAAACTGTTTTTT. The chain uses TRBV5-4 and TRBJ1-4; the D gene is possibly TRBD1 (5 bases). CDR1 and CDR2 (germline): SGHNT, YYREEE (reference sequence). V was shortened by 3 bases and J by 5 bases, with 11 bases between the two germline ends. This CDR3 has 14 amino acids. The full variable domain, completed using reference TRBV5-4 and TRBJ1-4, is ETGVTQSPTHLIKTRGQQVTLRCSSQSGHNTVSWYQQALGQGPQFIFQYYREEENGRGNFPPRFSGLQFPNYSSELNVNALELDDSALYLCASSSGPPNEKLFFGSGTQLSVL.

The chain joins TRBV4-1 to TRBJ2-1; 9 nucleotides match TRBD2. The CDR3 contains 17 residues. Unmatched junction bases numbered 10, after V lost 0 bases and J lost 7 bases. Germline loops: CDR1 MGHRA, CDR2 YSYEKL. The CDR3 nucleotides are TGCGCCAGCAGCCAAGATTGGGGCGGGAGGGCCTGGAATGAGCAGTTCTTC. Protein: CASSQDWGGRAWNEQFF.

This clone occurred once. The chain recombines TRBV5-1 with TRBJ2-5; D call uncertain. In germline, CDR1 is SGHRS, CDR2 YFSETQ. This CDR3 contains 13 residues. Trimming shortened V by 0 bases and J by 7 bases, and 10 bases separated the two germline ends. The CDR3 bases are TGCGCCAGCAGCTTGGAACCCCTCGGGACCCAGTACTTC. It specifies CASSLEPLGTQYF.

Of note for this clone: This sample includes further DNA sequences coding for the same CDR3. The chain has TRBV10-3 and TRBJ2-7, with 8 nucleotides matching TRBD2. The CDR3 spans 14 residues. J gave up 2 bases and V 4 bases, and 4 bases lay outside the gene matches. Germline loops: CDR1 ENHRY, CDR2 SYGVKD. The chain's CDR3 is CAISGTSGTYEQYF. The CDR3 nucleotides are TGTGCCATCAGTGGTACTAGCGGCACCTACGAGCAGTACTTC.

The chain joins TRBV5-1 to TRBJ2-3; 10 bases agree with TRBD1. The germline V gene has CDR1 SGHRS and CDR2 YFSETQ. The V and J ends lost 2 bases and 3 bases, in that order; junction bases with no gene match: 3. This CDR3 contains 15 residues. The DNA of the CDR3 is TGCGCCAGCAGCTTAAGGACAGGGGGGACAGATACGCAGTATTTT. Protein product: CASSLRTGGTDTQYF.

The V and J genes are TRBV30 and TRBJ2-1; TRBD2 might be the D (5 bases). This CDR3 contains 18 residues. V lost 0 bases, J lost 4 bases, and 22 bases lay in between. CDR1 is GTSNPN, CDR2 SVGIG, per germline (reference sequence). The CDR3 DNA reads as TGTGCCTGGAGTGTACGGAATTTGAGGGAGCGGTGGTACAATGAGCAGTTCTTC. The encoded protein is CAWSVRNLRERWYNEQFF.

The CDR3 sequence: CASSVTGPGANVLTF. The CDR3 DNA follows: TGTGCCAGTAGTGTTACGGGCCCTGGGGCCAACGTCCTGACTTTC. The chain has TRBV19 and TRBJ2-6, with D uncertain. Deletions cut 5 bases from V and 2 bases from J, with 10 bases between. The germline CDR1 and CDR2 sequences are LNHDA and SQIVND (reference sequence). The CDR3 runs to 15 residues.

This rearrangement joins TRBV5-1 to TRBJ1-4; D is uncertain. Germline-derived CDR1 and CDR2 are SGHRS and YFSETQ. CDR3 length: 15 amino acids. The V and J ends lost 1 base and 3 bases respectively, with 10 bases between them. In DNA, the CDR3 is TGCGCCAGCAGCTTGCTGTGGGGTGCTAATGAAAAACTGTTTTTT. It specifies CASSLLWGANEKLFF.

This clone is a singleton in its sample. The chain combines TRBV6-1 with TRBJ1-1, with D maybe TRBD1 (5 bases). With 2 bases removed from V and 2 bases from J, the gap between germline ends came to 12 bases. CDR3 length: 15 residues. Germline V lookup: CDR1 MNHNS, CDR2 SASEGT. The DNA for the CDR3 is TGTGCCAGCAGTGAACTTGGGGGGATTAACACTGAAGCTTTCTTT. This encodes CASSELGGINTEAFF.

The rearrangement uses TRBV7-9 and TRBJ2-2; 12 nucleotides line up with TRBD2. This CDR3 is 16 amino acids long. The germline gives CDR1 SEHNR, CDR2 FQNEAQ (reference sequence). The junction had 5 bases not matched to a gene; V was cut back by 5 bases and J by 4 bases. CDR3 nucleotides: TGTGCCAGCAGCCAGAGGACTAGCGGGGTCACCGGGGAGCTGTTTTTT. It encodes CASSQRTSGVTGELFF. Full variable domain (remainder filled in from reference TRBV7-9 and TRBJ2-2): DTGVSQNPRHKITKRGQNVTFRCDPISEHNRLYWYRQTLGQGPEFLTYFQNEAQLEKSRLLSDRFSAERPKGSFSTLEIQRTEQGDSAMYLCASSQRTSGVTGELFFGEGSRLTVL.

This clone showed up just once. The chain uses TRBV5-1 and TRBJ2-7, with 8 bases lining up with TRBD1. V shed 0 bases, J shed 5 bases, and the junction held 4 bases outside the gene matches. This CDR3 has 14 residues. Germline assignment: CDR1 SGHRS and CDR2 YFSETQ. DNA of the CDR3: TGCGCCAGCAGCTTGGGGACAGGGATCCACGAGCAGTACTTC. Translation gives CASSLGTGIHEQYF.

This clone occurred a few times. The V gene is TRBV5-1, the J gene TRBJ1-6; no firm D call. The V end lost 0 bases, the J end lost 0 bases, and 7 bases lay between the germline ends. The CDR3 is 16 amino acids. CDR1 is SGHRS, CDR2 YFSETQ, per germline. The CDR3 loop is CASSLVPSSYNSPLHF. The CDR3 DNA follows: TGCGCCAGCAGCTTGGTACCGAGCTCCTATAATTCACCCCTCCACTTT.

This clone appeared once. V usage is TRBV7-3 and J usage is TRBJ2-5; TRBD2 matches 7 bases. Trimming removed 2 bases from V and 4 bases from J; junction bases left unmatched: 4. CDR3 length: 14 amino acids. Germline CDR1 and CDR2: SGHTA and FQGTGA. CDR3 protein: CASSLGAGVETQYF. The CDR3 region has the DNA TGTGCCAGCAGCTTAGGTGCGGGAGTAGAGACCCAGTACTTC.

This chain links TRBV10-3 with TRBJ1-1; D is ambiguous. CDR3 length: 13 residues. The germline V gene has CDR1 ENHRY and CDR2 SYGVKD. V was clipped by 4 bases and J by 5 bases, with 11 bases between them. The CDR3 here is CAISVGVGTEAFF. CDR3 nucleotide sequence: TGTGCCATCAGTGTTGGGGTCGGTACTGAAGCTTTCTTT.

The chain couples TRBV30 to TRBJ1-1, with TRBD1 matching over 8 bases. This CDR3 has 14 residues. CDR1 and CDR2 from the germline V gene are GTSNPN and SVGIG (reference sequence). V gave up 2 bases and J gave up 6 bases; unmatched junction bases: 8. The CDR3 coding sequence is TGTGCCTGGAGTCCCGGGACAGGCCCGGCTGAAGCTTTCTTT. Translating gives CAWSPGTGPAEAFF.